One and the same sample provided the 7 T cell receptor beta chains below, sequenced in a study of shared clonotypes between healthy human individuals. Profiling relied on immunoSEQ multiplex PCR, and the TCRdb table lists in-frame clones only, not all of them. In the table there are over a million clones, more than 75% of which are singletons. The material sequenced was memory CD4+ T cells from PBMCs. The subset is: CD45RA-negative fraction. All receptors come from a man aged 18 to 29 in good health. Some clones in this sample may be carry-over from other donors' samples.

The J gene is TRBJ2-7, the V gene TRBV11-2; D remains unclear. Germline CDR1 SGHAT, CDR2 FQNNGV. CDR3 length: 13 amino acids. Trimming removed 5 bases from V and 3 bases from J, with 11 bases in between. The CDR3 DNA sequence: TGTGCCAGCAGCCCCGGGCCACGCTACGAGCAGTACTTC. It translates to CASSPGPRYEQYF.

The chain recombines TRBV6-5 with TRBJ2-7; 7 nucleotides line up with TRBD1. This CDR3 is built from 16 residues. Germline lookup yields CDR1 MNHEY and CDR2 SVGAGI. The junction had 9 bases not matched to a gene; V was cut back by 4 bases and J by 0 bases. DNA for the CDR3: TGTGCCAGCAGTTTAGCCGGGACAGCGAACTCCTACGAGCAGTACTTC. Protein product: CASSLAGTANSYEQYF.

This clone has more than one count but fewer than ten. The chain employs TRBV5-1 and TRBJ1-1; D is unresolved. V was trimmed by 0 bases and J by 0 bases, leaving 6 bases between them. The CDR3 totals 14 residues. Germline lookup yields CDR1 SGHRS and CDR2 YFSETQ. The DNA for the CDR3 is TGCGCCAGCAGCTTGGTTCCACTGAACACTGAAGCTTTCTTT. Protein: CASSLVPLNTEAFF.

The rearrangement joins TRBV19 to TRBJ2-6; D call uncertain. Between the trimmed V and J ends, which lost 1 base and 0 bases, there was a span of 7 bases. CDR1 and CDR2 from the germline V gene are LNHDA and SQIVND (reference sequence). There are 16 residues in the CDR3. The chain's CDR3 is CASSIGYNSGANVLTF. CDR3 nucleotide sequence: TGTGCCAGTAGTATAGGGTACAACTCTGGGGCCAACGTCCTGACTTTC.

The CDR3 region has the DNA TGTGCCAGCAGTTTATCGTCCGGGACAGGGTTCCCTTCACTGTTTTTT. Translated, it gives CASSLSSGTGFPSLFF. The V gene is TRBV27, the J gene TRBJ1-4; 9 positions agree with TRBD1. This CDR3 is 16 amino acids long. Germline assignment: CDR1 MNHEY and CDR2 SMNVEV (reference sequence). After removal of 0 bases from V and 13 bases from J, the junction contained 12 bases not matched to a gene.

This clone was recorded a few times. V usage is TRBV2 and J usage is TRBJ2-7, with D unresolved. This CDR3 comprises 14 residues. Germline assignment: CDR1 SNHLY and CDR2 FYNNEI. With 0 bases removed from V and 4 bases from J, the gap between germline ends came to 10 bases. The CDR3 loop reads CASSEAGNRYEQYF. The DNA of the CDR3 is TGTGCCAGCAGTGAAGCGGGGAATCGGTACGAGCAGTACTTC.

This chain connects TRBV18 to TRBJ2-1; D call uncertain. The germline gives CDR1 KGHSH, CDR2 LQKENI. CDR3 size: 11 residues. V gave up 2 bases and J gave up 9 bases, with 5 bases separating them. The CDR3 reads CASSPRSEQFF. The CDR3 coding sequence is TGTGCCAGCTCACCAAGGTCTGAGCAGTTCTTC.